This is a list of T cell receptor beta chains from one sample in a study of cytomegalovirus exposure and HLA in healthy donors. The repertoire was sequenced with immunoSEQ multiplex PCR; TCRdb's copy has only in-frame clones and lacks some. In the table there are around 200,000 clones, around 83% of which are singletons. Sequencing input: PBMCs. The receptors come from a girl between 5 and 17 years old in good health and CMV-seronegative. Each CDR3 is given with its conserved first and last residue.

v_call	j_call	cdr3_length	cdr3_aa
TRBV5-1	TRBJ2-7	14	CASSLGADLYEQYF
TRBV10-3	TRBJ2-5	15	CAISESGDRAKTQYF
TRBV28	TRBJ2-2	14	CASSNTGGTGELFF
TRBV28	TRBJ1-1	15	CASSSGRGRNTEAFF
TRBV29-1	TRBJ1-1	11	CSARTGTEAFF
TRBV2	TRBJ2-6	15	CASKRQPSGANVLTF
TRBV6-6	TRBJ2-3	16	CASSPTRGGQEDTQYF
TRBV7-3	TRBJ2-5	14	CASTPRAGSETQYF
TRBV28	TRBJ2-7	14	CASSRPGQLYEQYF
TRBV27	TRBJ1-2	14	CASSLLGPNYGYTF
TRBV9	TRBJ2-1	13	CASSVRLYNEQFF
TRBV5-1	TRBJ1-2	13	CASSRDSPGGYTF
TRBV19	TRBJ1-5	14	CASSIGGINQPQHF
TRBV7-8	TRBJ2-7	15	CASSLQGTLSYEQYF
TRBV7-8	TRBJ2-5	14	CASSLSGTTETQYF
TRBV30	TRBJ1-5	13	CAWGYGDRQPQHF
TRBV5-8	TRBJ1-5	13	CASTFTRWRPQHF
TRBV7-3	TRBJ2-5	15	CASSLRHQGKETQYF
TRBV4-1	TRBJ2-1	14	CASSQGRGEWEQFF
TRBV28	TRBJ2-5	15	CASSLVGVSTETQYF
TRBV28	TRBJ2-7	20	CASSFYPGLAGVRLGSEQYF
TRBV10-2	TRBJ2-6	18	CASSEAGPRSSGANVLTF
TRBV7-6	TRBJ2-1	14	CASSLVDRANEQFF
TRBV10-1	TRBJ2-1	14	CASSESRTDNEQFF
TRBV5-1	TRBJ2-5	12	CASSLPQETQYF
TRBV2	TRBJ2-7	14	CASRGTSGSYEQYF
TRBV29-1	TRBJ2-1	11	CSGGQHNEQFF
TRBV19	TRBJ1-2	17	CASSLYVGDRSRLGYTF
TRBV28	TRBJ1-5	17	CASSHLGRGLLDQPQHF
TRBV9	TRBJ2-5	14	CASSVAGGQETQYF
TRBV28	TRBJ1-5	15	CATGPIQGSNQPQHF
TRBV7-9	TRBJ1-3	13	CASKGFSGNTIYF
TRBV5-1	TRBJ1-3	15	CASSPNSDSGNTIYF
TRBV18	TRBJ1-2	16	CASSPSLGQGRNGYTF
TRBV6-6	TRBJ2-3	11	CASMATDTQYF
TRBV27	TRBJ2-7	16	CASSLSSQGGTYEQYF
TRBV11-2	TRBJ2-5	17	CASSLRPEAVGPETQYF
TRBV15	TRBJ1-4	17	CATSRADMGAVNEKLFF
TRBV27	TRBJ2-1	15	CASSLRGASYNEQFF
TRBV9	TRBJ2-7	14	CASSPTSSDYEQYF
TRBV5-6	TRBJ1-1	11	CASIPDTEAFF
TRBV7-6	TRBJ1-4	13	CASSPRGYEKLFF
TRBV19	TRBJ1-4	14	CASSISDRGEKLFF
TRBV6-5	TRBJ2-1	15	CASSYARGSANEQFF
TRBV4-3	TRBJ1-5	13	CASSQGRGQPQHF
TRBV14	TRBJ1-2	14	CASSQAARNYGYTF
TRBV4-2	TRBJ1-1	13	CASSTRTADEAFF
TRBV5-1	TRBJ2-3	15	CASSLLFPDTDTQYF